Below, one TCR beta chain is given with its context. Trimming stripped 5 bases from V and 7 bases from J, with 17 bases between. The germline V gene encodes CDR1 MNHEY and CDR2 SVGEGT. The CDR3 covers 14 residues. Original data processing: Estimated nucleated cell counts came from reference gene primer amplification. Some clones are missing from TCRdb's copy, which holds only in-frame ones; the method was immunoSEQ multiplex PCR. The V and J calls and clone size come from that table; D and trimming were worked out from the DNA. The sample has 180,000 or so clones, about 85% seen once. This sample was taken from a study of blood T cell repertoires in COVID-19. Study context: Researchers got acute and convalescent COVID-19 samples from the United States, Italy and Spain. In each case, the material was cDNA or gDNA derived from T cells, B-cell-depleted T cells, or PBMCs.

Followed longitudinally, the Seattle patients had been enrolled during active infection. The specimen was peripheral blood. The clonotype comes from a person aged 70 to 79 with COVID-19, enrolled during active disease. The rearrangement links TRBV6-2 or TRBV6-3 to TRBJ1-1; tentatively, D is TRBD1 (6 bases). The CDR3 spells CASSPPGQNFEAFF. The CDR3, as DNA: TGTGCCAGCAGTCCACCGGGACAAAATTTTGAAGCTTTCTTT.